The TCR beta chain under discussion was sequenced for a study of blood T cell repertoires in COVID-19 (dated by TCRdb to the early 2020s). Context from the whole study: Samples covering the acute and convalescent phases of COVID-19 were provided by collaborators in the United States, Italy and Spain. Samples were obtained from the ongoing ImmuneRACE study (first 160 participants) and from over a thousand subjects provided by 6 global collaborators. The prospective study material was composed of cDNA or gDNA derived from T cells, B-cell-depleted T cells, or PBMCs. The repertoires were made available in a free public database intended to serve as a resource for research on the immune response to SARS-CoV-2. Sample metadata almost always included a de-identified subject ID, COVID-19 status, age in years and sex. The dataset comprised deeply sampled blood TCRbeta repertoires from subjects exposed to, actively infected with, or recovered from COVID-19. Where available, HLA class I and class II types were obtained from metadata supplied by the sample provider rather than from assay-based typing. The investigation overall reported the following: The quantity of clinical and demographic metadata differed by source and by participant and was supplied without curation.

At one collaborating source in Seattle, patients were enrolled during active infection and were followed longitudinally through the course of disease. The collaborating institutions used their own protocols to collect whole blood in K2EDTA tubes. For TCRbeta analysis, collaborator samples were shipped as frozen whole blood, as isolated PBMCs, or as DNA extracted from either sample type. The immunoSEQ Assay, a bias-controlled multiplex PCR, was used to amplify TCRbeta CDR3 regions from genomic DNA. The authors' pipeline ran thus. Nucleated cell counts per sample were estimated from amplification of reference gene primers within the assay. To quantify the absolute abundance of each unique TCRbeta CDR3 rearrangement, sequence reads were collapsed and filtered. For each sample, productive Simpson clonality was calculated by taking the square root of Simpson's diversity index across productive rearrangements. As stored in TCRdb, this immuneACCESS dataset retains in-frame rearrangements with V and J assigned. A fraction of the clones does not appear; measured against another copy, unresolved V genes explain less than half of the discrepancy, and the remainder lacks a known reason. The DNA gave D and trimming, while V, J and clone size come from that table. This sample comprises 140,000 or so clones, about 87% of them detected only once. Jointly, the top ten make up more than 2.5% of the sample.

About this clone: Its antigen target is currently unknown. Per-base quality was not reported, and no clone a single base away is much larger than it.

Sequenced sample: peripheral blood. This clonotype was sampled from a human donor with COVID-19, enrolled during active disease. The donor label of this sample is uncertain.

The CDR3 has the sequence CASSPTDRANYGYTF. The sequenced DNA is TGTGCCAGCAGTCCGACGGACAGAGCTAACTATGGCTACACCTTC. Rearrangement joined TRBV6-5 to TRBJ1-2, with a tentative D gene TRBD1 over 6 matching bases. Counted from cysteine to phenylalanine, this CDR3 has 15 amino acids. The retained sequence is limited to the CDR3, 45 bases, with the frame set at the first base. V is cut by 5 bases and J by 0 bases, and the space between the germline ends is 13 bases. CDR1 and CDR2 (MNHEY, SVGAGI) derive from the germline V gene.